This record covers a single T cell receptor beta chain. Its antigen is not known. A second 7 to 11 cycle PCR used barcoded and J-beta primers. A 12-random-nucleotide template-switch adaptor tagged each cDNA molecule. Via MiXCR, TCRdb re-called the 5' RACE reads, giving one row per CDR3 protein. The sample lists roughly 410,000 distinct CDR3 sequences, 52% seen once, with 50% to 65% in the top ten. These data come from a study of blood T cells in healthy people across ages. Study-level points and caveats: Per million T cells, TCR beta diversity dropped roughly linearly as age increased.

The V gene lost 0 bases and the J gene lost 9 bases, with 21 bases spanning the gap. The CDR3 is made up of 15 amino acids. The germline V gene encodes CDR1 DFQATT and CDR2 SNEGSKA (reference sequence). The clonotype originates from a man aged 60 to 69 in good health. The sample taken for sequencing was blood. The V call is TRBV20-1, the J call TRBJ2-7, with a weak D call TRBD2 (6 bases). CDR3 coding DNA: TGCAGTGCTAGAGATCTGCGGGGAGCTTACAATGGGCAGTACTTC. It is translated as CSARDLRGAYNGQYF.